A single sample is the source of the 30 T cell receptor beta chains below, sequenced in a study of blood T cell repertoires in COVID-19. Profiled with immunoSEQ multiplex PCR; TCRdb holds only in-frame clones, not every one. This table has some 95,000 clones, 91% appearing once. The specimen was peripheral blood. The source is a human donor with active COVID-19. The donor label of this sample is uncertain.

The V gene is TRBV7-6, the J gene TRBJ1-1; no reliable D call. V was cut by 0 bases and J by 1 base, with 6 bases left in between. The CDR3 covers 14 residues. The V gene's germline CDR1 is SGHVS and CDR2 FNYEAQ. CDR3 in amino acids: CASSLARGNTEAFF. For the CDR3, the DNA is TGTGCCAGCAGCTTAGCGCGGGGGAACACTGAAGCTTTCTTT.

Only one count was recorded for this clone. The chain has TRBV5-4 and TRBJ2-3; no reliable D call. The CDR3 is 14 residues long. Looked up from germline, CDR1 is SGHNT and CDR2 is YYREEE (reference sequence). With 0 bases removed from V and 0 bases from J, the gap between germline ends came to 5 bases. DNA for the CDR3: TGTGCCAGCAGCTTGGTGGCTAGCACAGATACGCAGTATTTT. It is translated as CASSLVASTDTQYF.

The chain links TRBV24-1 to TRBJ1-5, with TRBD1 matching over 10 bases. CDR1 and CDR2 (germline): KGHDR, SFDVKD. The CDR3 spans 16 residues. With V trimmed by 7 bases and J by 5 bases, 10 bases remained unmatched. CDR3 coding DNA: TGTGCCACCAGCGCTTCCGGGACAGGGGAAGATCAGCCCCAGCATTTT. Residues: CATSASGTGEDQPQHF.

This chain joins TRBV12-1 and TRBJ2-1; the table's D call, TRBD1, has no DNA check behind it. TRBV12-1 is termed a pseudogene. The CDR3 loop spans 13 amino acids. The CDR3 DNA is TGTGCCAGCAGCTCCAGACAGGACAATGAGCAGTTCTTC. It encodes CASSSRQDNEQFF.

This clone has a handful of counts. This chain connects TRBV13 to TRBJ2-2; 7 nucleotides agree with TRBD1. V gave up 11 bases and J gave up 1 base; unmatched junction bases: 4. CDR3 size: 13 residues. CDR1 PRHDT and CDR2 FYEKMQ come from the germline V gene (reference sequence). The CDR3 loop is CAAGDRNTGELFF. The CDR3 DNA is TGTGCCGCAGGGGACAGGAACACCGGGGAGCTGTTTTTT.

The rearrangement joins TRBV2 to TRBJ2-7; TRBD2 is a possible D gene (5 bases). Trimming took 5 bases from V and 2 from J, leaving 13 bases between them. Germline CDR1 and CDR2: SNHLY and FYNNEI. This CDR3 is built from 14 residues. The CDR3 nucleotides read TGTGCCAGCAGTACACCCCCGACTACCTACGAGCAGTACTTC. Protein product: CASSTPPTTYEQYF. Combining the CDR3 with reference TRBV2 and TRBJ2-7 gives the whole variable domain EPEVTQTPSHQVTQMGQEVILRCVPISNHLYFYWYRQILGQKVEFLVSFYNNEISEKSEIFDDQFSVERPDGSNFTLKIRSTKLEDSAMYFCASSTPPTTYEQYFGPGTRLTVT.

The chain couples TRBV15 to TRBJ1-3, with TRBD1 matching 7 bases. From germline, CDR1 is LNHNV and CDR2 YYDKDF (reference sequence). The CDR3 runs 17 residues. Trimming took 0 bases from V and 0 from J; bases not matched to a gene: 5. The CDR3 spells CATSRDRDRSSGNTIYF. In nucleotides, the CDR3 is TGTGCCACCAGCAGAGACCGGGACAGATCCTCTGGAAACACCATATATTTT.

The chain has TRBV29-1 and TRBJ1-2; D is undetermined. Trimming took 1 base from V and 7 from J, leaving 13 bases between them. Germline CDR1 is SQVTM and CDR2 is ANQGSEA. The CDR3 length is 13 residues. The DNA for the CDR3 is TGCAGCGTTGAAGTTCCCAGGTCTCTTGGCTACACCTTC. Its translation: CSVEVPRSLGYTF.

The rearrangement uses TRBV2 and TRBJ1-2, with D uncertain. This CDR3 is 15 amino acids long. Germline lookup yields CDR1 SNHLY and CDR2 FYNNEI. V lost 4 bases and J 0 bases, leaving 12 bases between the germline ends. In DNA, the CDR3 is TGTGCCAGCAGTGTCGAGGCGATCGCTAACTATGGCTACACCTTC. Amino acid sequence: CASSVEAIANYGYTF.

This chain connects TRBV19 to TRBJ2-2, with 7 bases lining up with TRBD1. V trimming: 4 bases; J trimming: 4 bases; junction bases outside the gene matches: 6. Germline loops: CDR1 LNHDA, CDR2 SQIVND (reference sequence). The CDR3 spans 15 residues. Here the CDR3 DNA reads TGTGCCAGTAGTACACCGGGACAGCGCACCGGGGAGCTGTTTTTT. Its protein is CASSTPGQRTGELFF.

A remark on this clone: A read error may account for a junction end that differs from germline. Here the CDR3 reads CASSEEGQGWPEAFF. CDR3 DNA sequence: TGTGCCAGCAGCGAAGAGGGCCAGGGGTGGCCTGAAGCTTTCTTT. The chain employs TRBV3-1 (or the pseudogene TRBV3-2) and TRBJ1-1; a possible D gene is TRBD1 (6 bases). CDR1 and CDR2 from the germline V gene are LGHDT and YNNKEL (reference sequence). CDR3 length: 15 amino acids.

V gene TRBV28 combines with J gene TRBJ1-4, with D uncertain. V was shortened by 8 bases and J by 6 bases, with 7 bases between the two germline ends. The CDR3 runs 11 residues. Germline V gives CDR1 MDHEN, CDR2 SYDVKM. CDR3 sequence: CASGAYEKLFF. CDR3 nucleotide sequence: TGTGCCAGCGGAGCGTATGAAAAACTGTTTTTT.

The chain combines TRBV5-8 with TRBJ1-1, with D maybe TRBD1 (5 bases). The V and J ends lost 6 bases and 7 bases respectively, with 13 bases between them. CDR1 and CDR2 (germline): SGHTS, YDEGEE. This CDR3 is 12 amino acids long. The CDR3 loop reads CASIRQLIEAFF. The CDR3 region has the DNA TGTGCCAGCATCCGACAGTTAATTGAAGCTTTCTTT.

The rearrangement joins TRBV23-1 to TRBJ2-7; TRBD1 aligns across 10 bases. TRBV23-1 is labeled an ORF, and its function is uncertain. This CDR3 is 18 amino acids long. V dropped 0 bases and J dropped 3; count of bases not matched to a gene: 11. This CDR3 is CASSQSELGTGVHYEQYF. The CDR3 DNA sequence: TGCGCCAGCAGTCAATCGGAGTTGGGGACAGGGGTCCACTACGAGCAGTACTTC.

The V gene is TRBV6-5, the J gene TRBJ2-5, with unresolved D. The CDR3 extends over 15 amino acids. V was cut by 8 bases and J by 1 base, with 17 bases left in between. CDR1 MNHEY and CDR2 SVGAGI come from the germline V gene. Here the CDR3 DNA reads TGTGCCAGCGAGGCCAGTCGGCAGTTCCAAGAGACCCAGTACTTC. It translates to CASEASRQFQETQYF.

This clone was found a few times. The V call is TRBV27, the J call TRBJ1-2; the match to TRBD1 covers 8 bases. V lost 5 bases and J lost 5; bases outside the gene matches: 4. This CDR3 spans 13 amino acids. The germline gives CDR1 MNHEY, CDR2 SMNVEV (reference sequence). The CDR3 is CASSRTGNYGYTF. In DNA, the CDR3 is TGTGCCAGCAGTCGGACAGGGAATTATGGCTACACCTTC.

This clone is a singleton in its sample. This chain connects TRBV19 to TRBJ1-4; D not certain. The CDR3 is 13 residues long. V lost 4 bases, J lost 0 bases, and 3 bases lay in between. Germline assignment: CDR1 LNHDA and CDR2 SQIVND (reference sequence). The CDR3 spells CASSTATNEKLFF. The CDR3 nucleotides are TGTGCCAGTAGTACAGCAACTAATGAAAAACTGTTTTTT.

The rearrangement links TRBV10-3 to TRBJ2-7, with 11 bases that match TRBD1. V dropped 3 bases and J dropped 6; count of bases not matched to a gene: 13. The CDR3 is 17 residues long. CDR1 is ENHRY, CDR2 SYGVKD, per germline. The CDR3, as DNA: TGTGCCATCAGTGACCTATCCCCTGGACAGGGGGCGGGCGAGCAGTACTTC. Protein: CAISDLSPGQGAGEQYF.

The V and J genes are TRBV6-5 and TRBJ2-7; perhaps TRBD2 as D (5 bases). Per the germline V gene, CDR1 is MNHEY and CDR2 is SVGAGI. The CDR3 contains 13 residues. The V gene lost 9 bases and the J gene lost 6 bases, with 18 bases spanning the gap. In DNA form, the CDR3 reads TGTGCCAGTAACCCCACGGGGTACGGCGAGCAGTACTTC. Amino acids: CASNPTGYGEQYF.

The rearrangement links TRBV6-5 to TRBJ2-1; D may be TRBD2 (6 bases). This CDR3 region has 13 residues. The ends were cut back, 9 bases at V and 2 bases at J, with 11 bases in the middle. Germline CDR1 MNHEY, CDR2 SVGAGI. The CDR3 protein is CASSLAPYNEQFF. DNA of the CDR3: TGTGCCAGTAGTCTAGCGCCCTACAATGAGCAGTTCTTC.

The rearrangement links TRBV6-5 to TRBJ1-1; TRBD1 is a possible D gene (5 bases). This CDR3 contains 15 residues. V was clipped by 5 bases and J by 1 base, with 14 bases between them. Germline CDR1 reads MNHEY; CDR2 reads SVGAGI. DNA of the CDR3: TGTGCCAGCAGTCGACCGACAGATAAGAACACTGAAGCTTTCTTT. It specifies CASSRPTDKNTEAFF.

V usage is TRBV27 and J usage is TRBJ2-7, with 9 bases lining up with TRBD1. In germline, CDR1 is MNHEY, CDR2 SMNVEV (reference sequence). V lost 3 bases, J lost 3 bases, and 3 bases stayed unmatched. This CDR3 is 14 amino acids long. CDR3 in DNA: TGTGCCAGCAGTTTGGGACAGGGTAACTACGAGCAGTACTTC. This sequence encodes CASSLGQGNYEQYF.

This rearrangement joins TRBV2 to TRBJ2-5; tentatively, D is TRBD2 (6 bases). Trimming took 3 bases from V and 2 from J, leaving 25 bases between them. The CDR3 is 19 residues long. Germline assignment: CDR1 SNHLY and CDR2 FYNNEI. The CDR3 here is CASSDDPAGKIYRQETQYF. CDR3 bases: TGTGCCAGCAGTGATGACCCAGCGGGTAAAATATACAGGCAAGAGACCCAGTACTTC.

The gene calls are TRBV9 and TRBJ2-1, with a weak D call TRBD1 (6 bases). Germline CDR1 and CDR2: SGDLS and YYNGEE. The CDR3 consists of 15 residues. The V and J ends lost 3 bases and 4 bases respectively, with 14 bases between them. As DNA, the CDR3 is TGTGCCAGCAGCGCGACAGGCCCCGCTTACAATGAGCAGTTCTTC. Its protein product is CASSATGPAYNEQFF. Complete variable domain (other parts from reference TRBV9 and TRBJ2-1): DSGVTQTPKHLITATGQRVTLRCSPRSGDLSVYWYQQSLDQGLQFLIQYYNGEERAKGNILERFSAQQFPDLHSELNLSSLELGDSALYFCASSATGPAYNEQFFGPGTRLTVL.

V gene TRBV6-2 or TRBV6-3 combines with J gene TRBJ2-7, with no clear D. Germline CDR1 is MNHEY and CDR2 is SVGEGT. Trimming left V 5 bases short and J 2 bases short, with 10 bases between. CDR3 length: 13 residues. The CDR3 is CASSHSHTYEQYF. In DNA, the CDR3 is TGTGCCAGCAGTCACAGCCATACCTACGAGCAGTACTTC.

This sequence joins TRBV3-1 (or the pseudogene TRBV3-2) and TRBJ2-7, with TRBD1 matching over 7 bases. The V gene end was trimmed by 5 bases and the J gene end by 5 bases; junction bases not matched to a gene: 6. Germline CDR1 reads LGHDT; CDR2 reads YNNKEL (reference sequence). This CDR3 spans 13 amino acids. CDR3 DNA sequence: TGTGCCAGCAGCTTTGACAGGGACGACGAGCAGTACTTC. It codes for CASSFDRDDEQYF.

The chain carries TRBV25-1 and TRBJ2-1, with D perhaps TRBD1 (5 bases). CDR1 and CDR2 from the germline V gene are MGHDK and SYGVNS. V lost 2 bases and J lost 5, with 13 bases in between. The CDR3 sequence is 15 residues long. DNA of the CDR3: TGTGCCAGCAGTGAAGGGCTGAACAGGAACAATGAGCAGTTCTTC. Its protein product is CASSEGLNRNNEQFF.

The V call is TRBV2, the J call TRBJ2-7; 10 bases map to TRBD2. Germline assignment: CDR1 SNHLY and CDR2 FYNNEI. The CDR3 contains 15 residues. Germline trimming cut 6 bases from V and 3 bases from J; bases unmatched to any gene: 8. CDR3: CASRGSGGDLYEQYF. CDR3 DNA: TGTGCCAGCAGGGGAAGCGGGGGGGACCTCTACGAGCAGTACTTC.

This clone was observed a handful of times. This rearrangement joins TRBV12-5 to TRBJ2-1, with 8 bases fitting TRBD2. Germline CDR1 and CDR2: LGHNT and FRNRAP. V was clipped by 5 bases and J by 7 bases; unmatched bases: 13. The CDR3 runs to 16 residues. CDR3 protein: CASGRGGAGAFNEQFF. The DNA of the CDR3 is TGTGCTAGTGGTCGGGGTGGAGCGGGGGCTTTTAATGAGCAGTTCTTC.

The chain carries TRBV19 and TRBJ2-5; 7 nucleotides match TRBD1. CDR1 LNHDA and CDR2 SQIVND come from the germline V gene (reference sequence). V dropped 4 bases and J dropped 4; count of bases not matched to a gene: 12. The CDR3 covers 16 residues. The CDR3 region has the DNA TGTGCCAGTAGTAAGGTGACAGGGACGTCGGGAGAGACCCAGTACTTC. It is translated as CASSKVTGTSGETQYF.